Presented here are 17 T cell receptor beta chains from one specimen sequenced in a study of blood T cells in healthy people across ages. Primed by a sample-barcoded 5' primer and a J-beta primer mix, a second PCR proceeded for roughly 6 to 12 cycles. TCRdb re-called the 5' RACE reads with MiXCR, one entry per CDR3 protein. The sample records 1.5 million to 2 million distinct CDR3 sequences, 49% being singletons. The sample consisted of blood. Receptors were obtained from a middle-aged woman in good health.

This clonotype was counted once. This chain links TRBV9 with TRBJ1-2; a possible D gene is TRBD1 (5 bases). The ends were cut back, 7 bases at V and 4 bases at J, with 11 bases in the middle. CDR1 SGDLS and CDR2 YYNGEE come from the germline V gene. The CDR3 spans 12 residues. The CDR3 region is CASGSGGYGYTF. DNA of the CDR3: TGTGCCAGCGGATCGGGGGGCTATGGCTACACCTTC.

This sequence joins TRBV5-1 and TRBJ2-7, with D uncertain. This CDR3 has 13 residues. Germline CDR1 SGHRS, CDR2 YFSETQ. V lost 5 bases and J lost 2, with 11 bases in between. The CDR3 DNA reads as TGCGCCAGCAGAGCTGCTGACGCCTACGAGCAGTACTTC. Its protein is CASRAADAYEQYF. The full variable domain, rest sourced from reference TRBV5-1 and TRBJ2-7, is KAGVTQTPRYLIKTRGQQVTLSCSPISGHRSVSWYQQTPGQGLQFLFEYFSETQRNKGNFPGRFSGRQFSNSRSEMNVSTLELGDSALYLCASRAADAYEQYFGPGTRLTVT.

The chain couples TRBV29-1 to TRBJ2-4; 11 bases align to TRBD2. The last part of the DNA fits TRBJ2-7 better; the J call may be wrong. The CDR3 spans 14 residues. Germline CDR1 and CDR2: SQVTM and ANQGSEA. CDR3 in amino acids: CSTGTGLAAYEQYF. The CDR3 region has the DNA TGCAGCACCGGAACGGGACTAGCGGCCTACGAGCAGTACTTC.

The chain carries TRBV7-6 and TRBJ2-5; D possibly uses TRBD1 or TRBD2 (7 bases each). CDR1 is SGHVS and CDR2 is FNYEAQ in the germline V gene. The CDR3 length is 16 residues. Trimming took off 4 bases at V and 2 bases at J, with 17 bases between the two ends. CDR3: CASSSYRGGSQETQYF. For the CDR3, the DNA is TGTGCCAGCAGCTCCTACAGGGGAGGGTCTCAAGAGACCCAGTACTTC. The whole variable domain, remainder taken from reference TRBV7-6 and TRBJ2-5, is GAGVSQSPRYKVTKRGQDVALRCDPISGHVSLYWYRQALGQGPEFLTYFNYEAQQDKSGLPNDRFSAERPEGSISTLTIQRTEQRDSAMYRCASSSYRGGSQETQYFGPGTRLLVL.

This sequence joins TRBV6-5 and TRBJ2-7, with D possibly being TRBD2 (5 bases). V lost 0 bases and J 2 bases, leaving 14 bases between the germline ends. Looked up from germline, CDR1 is MNHEY and CDR2 is SVGAGI. CDR3 length: 16 amino acids. In nucleotides, the CDR3 is TGTGCCAGCAGTTACTCGCTCAGCGGTGTCACCTACGAGCAGTACTTC. Translated: CASSYSLSGVTYEQYF.

This clonotype was seen more than once but under ten times. J is TRBJ2-4 and V is TRBV6-6; 16 nucleotides align to TRBD2. Germline values: CDR1 MNHNY, CDR2 SVGAGI (reference sequence). This CDR3 region has 17 residues. The V segment lost 11 bases and the J segment 3 bases; nucleotides outside the gene matches: 10. In DNA, the CDR3 is TGTGCCTGCCAGGGGACTAGCGGGGGGGACGGCAAAAACATTCAGTACTTC. It encodes CACQGTSGGDGKNIQYF.

This chain links TRBV29-1 with TRBJ2-5; 8 bases match TRBD2. V was clipped by 8 bases and J by 5 bases; unmatched bases: 13. The CDR3 covers 14 residues. Germline values: CDR1 SQVTM, CDR2 ANQGSEA. CDR3 protein: CSSDRGLARETQYF. The CDR3, as DNA: TGCAGCTCCGATCGAGGACTAGCAAGGGAGACCCAGTACTTC.

The rearrangement uses TRBV12-1 and TRBJ2-7. TRBV12-1 is flagged as a pseudogene. This CDR3 region has 16 residues. The CDR3 DNA is TGTGCCAGCAGCCCTAAGACTGAGGACAGCTCCTACGAGCAGTACTTC. As protein: CASSPKTEDSSYEQYF.

V is TRBV7-2 and J is TRBJ2-7; 8 bases fit TRBD2. CDR1 is SGHTA, CDR2 FQGNSA, per germline. The CDR3 is 14 residues long. Germline trimming cut 2 bases from V and 10 bases from J; bases unmatched to any gene: 10. The CDR3 nucleotides read TGTGCCAGCAGCTTAATTCGGGAGGGTGCGGCCCAGTACTTC. It specifies CASSLIREGAAQYF.

Remarks on this clonotype: At one of its ends the junction is not consistent with the germline gene, which may arise from a read error. The rearrangement uses TRBV6-6 and TRBJ1-2; TRBD1 aligns across 11 bases. The germline V gene encodes CDR1 MNHNY and CDR2 SVGAGI (reference sequence). CDR3 length equals 14 residues. The CDR3 nucleotides read TGCGCCAGCAGTGGGGACAGGGGGATGGAGGGCTACACCTTC. Its translation: CASSGDRGMEGYTF.

This chain uses TRBV7-2 with TRBJ2-3; the D is unclear. The ends were cut back, 4 bases at V and 9 bases at J, with 11 bases in the middle. CDR3 length: 12 amino acids. Germline V gene sequence: CDR1 SGHTA, CDR2 FQGNSA. The CDR3 protein is CASSSTYPTQYF. CDR3 coding DNA: TGTGCCAGCAGCTCGACCTATCCGACGCAGTATTTT. Using reference TRBV7-2 and TRBJ2-3 for the parts outside the CDR3, the full variable domain is GAGVSQSPSNKVTEKGKDVELRCDPISGHTALYWYRQSLGQGLEFLIYFQGNSAPDKSGLPSDRFSAERTGGSVSTLTIQRTQQEDSAVYLCASSSTYPTQYFGPGTRLTVL.

This chain uses TRBV27 with TRBJ2-5; unclear D gene. Trimming removed 6 bases from V and 4 bases from J, with 12 bases in between. Germline V CDR1 and CDR2: MNHEY, SMNVEV (reference sequence). The CDR3 runs to 13 residues. The CDR3 bases are TGTGCCAGCAGGGGAACATGGGGAGAGACCCAGTACTTC. Translation: CASRGTWGETQYF.

CDR3 amino acids: CSARDQIDVTDTQYF. CDR3 in DNA: TGCAGTGCTAGAGATCAGATCGACGTGACAGATACGCAGTATTTT. J is TRBJ2-3 and V is TRBV20-1; D not resolved. Germline V CDR1 and CDR2: DFQATT, SNEGSKA (reference sequence). The germline V and J ends were trimmed by 0 bases and 3 bases, with 13 bases remaining between them. The CDR3 length is 15 residues.

J is TRBJ2-7 and V is TRBV7-9; D is undetermined. The germline V gene encodes CDR1 SEHNR and CDR2 FQNEAQ (reference sequence). CDR3 length: 14 residues. Trimming took 5 bases from V and 2 from J, leaving 13 bases between them. The CDR3 spells CASSVEAPPYEQYF. In DNA, the CDR3 is TGTGCCAGCAGCGTAGAGGCTCCCCCCTACGAGCAGTACTTC.

The CDR3 loop is CASSLKGVEETQFF. In nucleotides, the CDR3 is TGTGCCAGCAGCTTAAAAGGGGTTGAAGAGACCCAGTTCTTC. This sequence joins TRBV7-2 and TRBJ2-1, with D perhaps matching TRBD1 (5 bases). The CDR3 covers 14 residues. V lost 2 bases, J lost 13 bases, and 18 bases lay in between. Germline-derived CDR1 and CDR2 are SGHTA and FQGNSA.

The chain has TRBV10-3 and TRBJ1-1; 9 bases map to TRBD1. Trimming removed 5 bases from V and 1 base from J; junction bases left unmatched: 5. The germline V gene has CDR1 ENHRY and CDR2 SYGVKD. The CDR3 is 15 amino acids. The CDR3 loop is CAISRRGQGNTEAFF. The CDR3 DNA is TGTGCCATCAGTCGGCGGGGACAGGGGAACACTGAAGCTTTCTTT.

The rearrangement uses TRBV7-9 and TRBJ1-2; D is unclear. The CDR3 runs to 15 residues. Germline CDR1 and CDR2: SEHNR and FQNEAQ (reference sequence). Trimming removed 2 bases at V and 4 bases at J, with 14 bases between. Written as DNA, the CDR3 is TGTGCCAGCAGCTTATTAGTCCCCGCGACCTATGGCTACACCTTC. Its translation: CASSLLVPATYGYTF.